What follows are 15 T cell receptor beta chains derived from one specimen sequenced in a study of T cell responses to AZD1222 COVID-19 vaccine. Method: immunoSEQ multiplex PCR; TCRdb's copy keeps in-frame clones and lacks some. The sample contains about 120,000 clones, about 89% of which appear only once. The material was peripheral blood, obtained 28 days after the second AZD1222 dose. These receptors were collected from an adult who received the AZD1222 COVID-19 vaccine.

V usage is TRBV2 and J usage is TRBJ2-2; D not resolved. V dropped 8 bases and J dropped 1 base, with 5 bases sitting between them. The CDR3 runs to 12 residues. CDR1 and CDR2 from the germline V gene are SNHLY and FYNNEI. The CDR3 sequence: CASGLNTGELFF. The CDR3 region has the DNA TGTGCCAGCGGGCTGAACACCGGGGAGCTGTTTTTT.

The table lists this clone with a few counts. DNA for the CDR3: TGTGCCACCAGTGACGAAAGGACAGGGGCCACAGATACGCAGTATTTT. Translation gives CATSDERTGATDTQYF. This chain links TRBV24-1 with TRBJ2-3, with 9 bases identical to TRBD1. The CDR3 is 16 residues long. Trimming cost V 4 bases and J 2 bases; bases outside gene matches: 6. Germline assignment: CDR1 KGHDR and CDR2 SFDVKD.

This sequence joins TRBV7-3 and TRBJ1-2; the D gene is possibly TRBD1 (5 bases). The CDR3 consists of 14 residues. Germline CDR1 reads SGHTA; CDR2 reads FQGTGA. Trimming removed 0 bases at V and 7 bases at J, with 12 bases between. The CDR3, as DNA: TGTGCCAGCAGCTTAACTGGGGGTCCGGGTGGCTACACCTTC. It yields the protein CASSLTGGPGGYTF.

This clone was seen a few times. This chain connects TRBV27 to TRBJ2-3, with 8 bases identical to TRBD2. The CDR3 totals 18 residues. Germline lookup yields CDR1 MNHEY and CDR2 SMNVEV (reference sequence). J gave up 5 bases and V 4 bases, and 17 bases lay outside the gene matches. The CDR3: CASSSPLVLRGAGDTQYF. The CDR3 bases are TGTGCCAGCAGTTCCCCCCTCGTTTTGCGGGGGGCGGGAGATACGCAGTATTTT.

This clone is a singleton in its sample. J is TRBJ2-3 and V is TRBV6-1; 12 nucleotides agree with TRBD2. The germline CDR1 and CDR2 sequences are MNHNS and SASEGT. The CDR3 loop spans 16 amino acids. V was clipped by 4 bases and J by 5 bases; unmatched bases: 7. The DNA of the CDR3 is TGTGCCAGCAGTGTGTCTAGCGGGGGGGCGGAAGATACGCAGTATTTT. It encodes CASSVSSGGAEDTQYF.

The rearrangement uses TRBV5-1 and TRBJ2-3; D call uncertain. Looked up from germline, CDR1 is SGHRS and CDR2 is YFSETQ. The CDR3 extends over 13 amino acids. With 0 bases removed from V and 5 bases from J, the gap between germline ends came to 7 bases. CDR3 protein: CASSLAALDTQYF. Written as DNA, the CDR3 is TGCGCCAGCAGCTTGGCGGCCCTAGATACGCAGTATTTT.

The J gene is TRBJ1-5, the V gene TRBV11-3, with unresolved D. The V and J ends lost 5 bases and 4 bases respectively, with 15 bases between them. CDR1 is SGHNT and CDR2 is YENEEA in the germline V gene. This CDR3 has 15 residues. The CDR3 protein is CASSLSPRLNQPQHF. Here the CDR3 DNA reads TGTGCCAGCAGCCTTAGTCCCCGGCTAAATCAGCCCCAGCATTTT.

This clone was counted a few times. The chain links TRBV10-3 to TRBJ1-6, with a weak D call TRBD1 (5 bases). The V end lost 2 bases, the J end lost 8 bases, and 10 bases lay between the germline ends. CDR1 and CDR2 from the germline V gene are ENHRY and SYGVKD. The CDR3 runs 14 residues. The CDR3 sequence is CAISETLTDSPLHF. The CDR3 bases are TGTGCCATCAGTGAGACCCTGACAGATTCACCCCTCCACTTT.

V and J are TRBV21-1 and TRBJ2-7; the table's D gene call, TRBD2, was not cross checked with the DNA. TRBV21-1 is a listed pseudogene. This CDR3 spans 15 amino acids. In DNA form, the CDR3 reads TGTGCCAGCAGTAAACAACTAGCGGGAGACTACGAGCAGTACTTC. Protein sequence: CASSKQLAGDYEQYF.

J is TRBJ1-2 and V is TRBV6-5; D gene unclear. V was cut by 0 bases and J by 2 bases, with 7 bases left in between. The CDR3 spans 14 residues. Per germline, CDR1 MNHEY and CDR2 SVGAGI. The CDR3 DNA is TGTGCCAGCAGTTACTCAAGAGGGAACTATGGCTACACCTTC. Translation: CASSYSRGNYGYTF.

The chain uses TRBV6-2 or TRBV6-3 and TRBJ2-4; TRBD2 might be the D (6 bases). The CDR3 covers 15 residues. The germline CDR1 and CDR2 sequences are MNHEY and SVGEGT. The ends were cut back, 2 bases at V and 0 bases at J, with 8 bases in the middle. The CDR3 region is CASSYPGLAKNIQYF. CDR3 DNA: TGTGCCAGCAGTTACCCGGGACTAGCCAAAAACATTCAGTACTTC.

The chain carries TRBV5-4 and TRBJ1-4; no definite D call. Germline V gives CDR1 SGHNT, CDR2 YYREEE (reference sequence). This CDR3 comprises 19 residues. V gave up 0 bases and J gave up 2 bases, with 20 bases separating them. The CDR3 region is CASSLGSKGASRTNEKLFF. The CDR3 bases are TGTGCCAGCAGCTTGGGGAGTAAGGGCGCGAGTCGTACTAATGAAAAACTGTTTTTT.

The chain employs TRBV6-2 or TRBV6-3 and TRBJ2-1, with 9 bases that match TRBD2. The germline V gene encodes CDR1 MNHEY and CDR2 SVGEGT. The CDR3 contains 19 residues. V lost 6 bases to trimming and J lost 0 bases; unmatched junction nucleotides: 15. The DNA for the CDR3 is TGTGCCAGCAGCCGGAGCCGGGCTAGCGGGGTTAGCTCCTACAATGAGCAGTTCTTC. It encodes CASSRSRASGVSSYNEQFF.

The CDR3 sequence: CASSQHYTEAFF. CDR3 sequence (DNA): TGTGCCAGCAGCCAACATTACACTGAAGCTTTCTTT. The chain carries TRBV7-9 and TRBJ1-1, with D uncertain. The CDR3 spans 12 residues. V dropped 5 bases and J dropped 3 bases, with 7 bases sitting between them. Looked up from germline, CDR1 is SEHNR and CDR2 is FQNEAQ (reference sequence).

The J gene is TRBJ1-5, the V gene TRBV10-3; D unresolved. The CDR3 has 13 amino acids. Trimming stripped 6 bases from V and 2 bases from J, with 8 bases between. Germline loops: CDR1 ENHRY, CDR2 SYGVKD. CDR3 DNA: TGTGCCATCAGAGAAGGCGGCAATCAGCCCCAGCATTTT. Translated, it gives CAIREGGNQPQHF.